What follows describes a single T cell receptor beta chain. The method was immunoSEQ multiplex PCR; TCRdb's version includes in-frame clones alone and lacks a portion of them. The sample comprises about 120,000 clones, 90% to 95% of which are singletons, and approximately 0.022% rests with the top ten. Germline V CDR1 and CDR2: DFQATT, SNEGSKA (reference sequence). This CDR3 region has 11 residues. Deletions cut 5 bases from V and 5 bases from J, with 10 bases between. This record belongs to a study of human thymus T cells. The study used thymus tissue resected during corrective heart surgery. The genes are TRBV20-1 and TRBJ2-7; no clear D. The sample was thymus tissue. This sequence originates from a boy younger than two with a congenital heart defect but otherwise immunologically healthy. The CDR3 DNA is TGCAGTGCTCCAGAGGTGCACGAGCAGTACTTC. Residues: CSAPEVHEQYF.